The 18 T cell receptor beta chains listed next were all sequenced from one sample in a study of cytomegalovirus exposure and HLA in healthy donors. This PCR relied on a set of 60 Vbeta primers and 13 Jbeta primers. Libraries were prepared by immunoSEQ multiplex PCR; TCRdb keeps only in-frame clonotypes and omits some of them. The sample carries over 150,000 clones, around 80% recorded once. Sequenced sample: PBMCs. The receptors stem from a woman aged 25-40 years in good health and CMV-seropositive.

This chain joins TRBV18 and TRBJ1-1, with D perhaps TRBD1 (5 bases). The V gene lost 5 bases and the J gene lost 1 base, with 11 bases spanning the gap. Germline assignment: CDR1 KGHSH and CDR2 LQKENI. This CDR3 spans 14 amino acids. CDR3 sequence reads: CASSTRTPNTEAFF. The DNA for the CDR3 is TGTGCCAGCTCAACTCGGACACCGAACACTGAAGCTTTCTTT.

The chain joins TRBV7-9 to TRBJ1-3; the D gene is possibly TRBD1 (6 bases). From germline, CDR1 is SEHNR and CDR2 FQNEAQ (reference sequence). This CDR3 comprises 16 residues. V gave up 1 base and J gave up 1 base, with 11 bases separating them. The CDR3 DNA is TGTGCCAGCAGCTTAGAGTGGGGGCAATCTGGAAACACCATATATTTT. It encodes CASSLEWGQSGNTIYF.

This clone was seen a handful of times. The chain combines TRBV5-6 with TRBJ1-2; no clear D gene. This CDR3 is built from 16 residues. The V end lost 5 bases, the J end lost 4 bases, and 21 bases lay between the germline ends. The germline CDR1 and CDR2 sequences are SGHDT and YYEEEE. This CDR3 is CASRPMVRGIRYGYTF. The CDR3 DNA reads as TGTGCCAGCAGACCAATGGTCCGGGGTATCCGCTATGGCTACACCTTC.

V and J are TRBV9 and TRBJ2-7; 9 bases agree with TRBD2. Trimming took 4 bases from V and 2 from J; bases not matched to a gene: 7. In germline, CDR1 is SGDLS, CDR2 YYNGEE. The CDR3 is made up of 15 amino acids. The CDR3 sequence: CASSISGGPPYEQYF. CDR3 nucleotides: TGTGCCAGCAGCATTAGCGGGGGCCCACCCTACGAGCAGTACTTC. The whole variable domain, filled in from reference TRBV9 and TRBJ2-7, reads DSGVTQTPKHLITATGQRVTLRCSPRSGDLSVYWYQQSLDQGLQFLIQYYNGEERAKGNILERFSAQQFPDLHSELNLSSLELGDSALYFCASSISGGPPYEQYFGPGTRLTVT.

This rearrangement joins TRBV4-3 to TRBJ2-2; D possibly corresponds to TRBD1 (6 bases). Germline CDR1 reads LGHNA; CDR2 reads YSLEER. The CDR3 runs to 14 residues. Trimming shortened V by 3 bases and J by 3 bases, and 8 bases separated the two germline ends. The CDR3 region is CASSQGADTGELFF. Here the CDR3 DNA reads TGCGCCAGCAGCCAGGGGGCCGACACCGGGGAGCTGTTTTTT.

V usage is TRBV9 and J usage is TRBJ1-6, with D possibly being TRBD1 (6 bases). From germline, CDR1 is SGDLS and CDR2 YYNGEE. The CDR3 sequence is 20 residues long. Trimming pared 5 bases from V and 0 bases from J, leaving 24 bases between. The CDR3 DNA sequence: TGTGCCAGCAGGCTACAGGGAGCCAGCCGACCCGGCTCCTATAATTCACCCCTCCACTTT. Its protein product is CASRLQGASRPGSYNSPLHF.

The chain combines TRBV27 with TRBJ1-2, with a tentative D call TRBD1 (5 bases). V lost 3 bases and J lost 6, with 11 bases in between. This CDR3 is 13 amino acids long. Per germline, CDR1 MNHEY and CDR2 SMNVEV (reference sequence). The CDR3 spells CASSFRGGNGYTF. The DNA for the CDR3 is TGTGCCAGCAGTTTTCGGGGCGGGAATGGCTACACCTTC.

J is TRBJ1-2 and V is TRBV28; no definite D call. CDR1 is MDHEN and CDR2 is SYDVKM in the germline V gene. V lost 2 bases and J lost 1, with 14 bases in between. CDR3 length: 16 amino acids. The CDR3 DNA reads as TGTGCCAGCAGTTTAATCGGAGGCCGGGGTAACTATGGCTACACCTTC. Protein product: CASSLIGGRGNYGYTF.

The V and J genes are TRBV7-9 and TRBJ1-1; D not resolved. CDR3 length equals 11 residues. V was pared by 4 bases and J by 5 bases, with 5 bases between. Germline V gene sequence: CDR1 SEHNR, CDR2 FQNEAQ (reference sequence). The CDR3 sequence is CASSSYTEAFF. The CDR3 bases are TGTGCCAGCAGCTCGTATACTGAAGCTTTCTTT.

The V and J genes are TRBV19 and TRBJ1-3; D possibly corresponds to TRBD1 (5 bases). V gave up 6 bases and J gave up 0 bases, with 15 bases separating them. This CDR3 region has 16 residues. Germline values: CDR1 LNHDA, CDR2 SQIVND (reference sequence). This chain's CDR3 is CASRGLAVRSGNTIYF. The CDR3 bases are TGTGCCAGTAGGGGGCTGGCCGTCCGCTCTGGAAACACCATATATTTT.

The chain recombines TRBV7-2 with TRBJ2-7, with 12 positions matching TRBD1. This CDR3 spans 15 amino acids. J gave up 5 bases and V 2 bases, and 4 bases lay outside the gene matches. Germline V gives CDR1 SGHTA, CDR2 FQGNSA. The CDR3: CASSLRGQGANEQYF. CDR3 nucleotide sequence: TGTGCCAGCAGCTTACGGGGACAGGGGGCCAACGAGCAGTACTTC.

The rearrangement uses TRBV2 and TRBJ1-5, with TRBD1 matching over 7 bases. This CDR3 region has 14 residues. CDR1 SNHLY and CDR2 FYNNEI come from the germline V gene. V shed 7 bases and J 3 bases; nucleotides not matched to a gene: 6. The CDR3 here is CASIDRAHNQPQHF. CDR3 sequence (DNA): TGTGCCAGCATAGACAGGGCTCACAATCAGCCCCAGCATTTT.

The genes are TRBV4-2 and TRBJ1-4, with D maybe TRBD1 (6 bases). The CDR3 loop spans 17 amino acids. V gave up 3 bases and J gave up 3 bases, with 17 bases separating them. The germline V gene has CDR1 LGHNA and CDR2 YNFKEQ. The CDR3 coding sequence is TGTGCCAGCAGCCAGCCCACGACAGGCGTATCTAATGAAAAACTGTTTTTT. It translates to CASSQPTTGVSNEKLFF.

The rearrangement joins TRBV7-2 to TRBJ2-7; D perhaps matches TRBD2 (5 bases). Trimming removed 5 bases at V and 4 bases at J, with 15 bases between. The germline V gene encodes CDR1 SGHTA and CDR2 FQGNSA. The CDR3 consists of 14 residues. The CDR3 here is CASSHQTSSYEQYF. For the CDR3, the DNA is TGTGCCAGCAGCCACCAAACTAGTTCTTACGAGCAGTACTTC.

This clone appeared a single time. This rearrangement joins TRBV7-3 to TRBJ1-5; D possibly corresponds to TRBD1 (5 bases). Per the germline V gene, CDR1 is SGHTA and CDR2 is FQGTGA. This CDR3 contains 17 residues. The germline V and J ends were trimmed by 2 bases and 1 base, with 15 bases remaining between them. The CDR3 sequence is CASSLGGWGESNQPQHF. CDR3 nucleotides: TGTGCCAGCAGCTTAGGTGGGTGGGGCGAGAGCAATCAGCCCCAGCATTTT.

The V and J genes are TRBV28 and TRBJ1-2; the D is unclear. This CDR3 comprises 15 residues. CDR1 and CDR2 from the germline V gene are MDHEN and SYDVKM. V lost 6 bases and J lost 5, with 19 bases in between. The CDR3 DNA reads as TGTGCCAGCAGCGTCCTCGGCAGGTCTGCGTATGGCTACACCTTC. Encoded protein: CASSVLGRSAYGYTF.

The J gene is TRBJ2-2, the V gene TRBV19, with 7 bases lining up with TRBD2. Germline V CDR1 and CDR2: LNHDA, SQIVND (reference sequence). This CDR3 region has 15 residues. V was pared by 3 bases and J by 3 bases, with 4 bases of the junction left unmatched. The CDR3 region has the DNA TGTGCCAGTAGTATGGCTGGGGGGGACACCGGGGAGCTGTTTTTT. It translates to CASSMAGGDTGELFF.

The rearrangement links TRBV28 to TRBJ2-1, with D maybe TRBD1 (6 bases). This CDR3 is built from 15 residues. Germline V CDR1 and CDR2: MDHEN, SYDVKM. Deletions cut 3 bases from V and 0 bases from J, with 9 bases between. In DNA form, the CDR3 reads TGTGCCAGCAGTTTTGGGGGCAGCTCCTACAATGAGCAGTTCTTC. Its translation: CASSFGGSSYNEQFF.